The 28 T cell receptor beta chains reported below all come from one sample, sequenced in a study of human T cells and chemical hapten exposure (dated by TCRdb to the early 2020s). The library was made by RACE. The sequencer was a NextSeq 500. The public reads were run again by TCRdb, first through fastp at Q25 and then through MiXCR, and only productive beta chains were kept. A single entry per CDR3 protein holds the most common genes and DNA from its merged rows. The sample table contains over 150,000 distinct CDR3 sequences; only one count was recorded for about a quarter of them. The ten largest make up about 2.1% of the sample. Sample time point, as interpreted from the label and publication: patch test 3, about 24 weeks after DPC sensitization. The treatment or condition label on this specimen signifies: therapeutic diphenylcyclopropenone sensitization with weekly scalp DPC. The input for sequencing was whole blood, taken in connection with sensitization to the hapten diphenylcyclopropenone (DPC). All receptors come from a young woman with alopecia areata. Some clones in this sample may be carry-over from other donors' samples.

This clonotype was detected many times. This chain links TRBV4-1 with TRBJ1-5, with D hard to call. V was shortened by 1 base and J by 7 bases, with 11 bases between the two germline ends. From germline, CDR1 is MGHRA and CDR2 YSYEKL. This CDR3 has 14 amino acids. The CDR3 is CASSQVGAGQPQHF. The CDR3 region has the DNA TGCGCCAGCAGCCAAGTAGGAGCGGGCCAGCCCCAGCATTTT.

A few counts support this clonotype. The J gene is TRBJ1-5, the V gene TRBV6-6, with a tentative D call TRBD1 (5 bases). Germline V gene data show CDR1 as MNHNY and CDR2 as SVGAGI (reference sequence). CDR3 length equals 15 residues. V lost 6 bases, J lost 1 base, and 13 bases lay in between. The CDR3 loop reads CASRSGATSNQPQHF. Here the CDR3 DNA reads TGTGCCAGCAGGAGCGGGGCGACCAGCAATCAGCCCCAGCATTTT.

This clonotype was counted a few times. The genes are TRBV20-1 and TRBJ2-3; 9 positions agree with TRBD2. This CDR3 region has 14 residues. Germline CDR1 and CDR2: DFQATT and SNEGSKA (reference sequence). Germline trimming cut 7 bases from V and 4 bases from J; bases unmatched to any gene: 9. In DNA form, the CDR3 reads TGCAGTGAGGCGGGAGGGCCTCCATCAGATACGCAGTATTTT. Protein product: CSEAGGPPSDTQYF.

The DNA for the CDR3 is TGTGCCAGCAGCTTAGTGGACTGGGCCAGCTACGAGCAGTACTTC. The encoded protein is CASSLVDWASYEQYF. This sequence joins TRBV7-2 and TRBJ2-7; D might be TRBD2 (5 bases). The CDR3 runs 15 residues. Germline V gene lookup returns CDR1 SGHTA and CDR2 FQGNSA. V dropped 1 base and J dropped 3 bases, with 13 bases sitting between them.

The V and J genes are TRBV12-3 or TRBV12-4 and TRBJ2-7; D remains ambiguous. V shed 3 bases and J shed 3 bases, with 9 bases lying between them. CDR3 length: 13 residues. The CDR3, as DNA: TGTGCCAGCAGTTTCAGGCGCCACTACGAGCAGTACTTC. It yields the protein CASSFRRHYEQYF.

V gene TRBV3-1 combines with J gene TRBJ1-1; no definite D call. The V gene's germline CDR1 is LGHDT and CDR2 YNNKEL (reference sequence). There are 14 residues in the CDR3. V was shortened by 1 base and J by 0 bases, with 6 bases between the two germline ends. The CDR3 DNA reads as TGTGCCAGCAGCCAAGCACTGTTGAACACTGAAGCTTTCTTT. Translating it yields CASSQALLNTEAFF.

In this sample, this clonotype turned up a few times. Here the CDR3 reads CASSLFGGGQPQHF. In DNA form, the CDR3 reads TGTGCCAGCAGTTTATTCGGGGGCGGTCAGCCCCAGCATTTT. J is TRBJ1-5 and V is TRBV27, with D possibly TRBD1 on 6 matching bases. The germline CDR1 and CDR2 sequences are MNHEY and SMNVEV (reference sequence). The CDR3 consists of 14 residues. V shed 1 base and J shed 6 bases, with 10 bases lying between them.

This clonotype has only a few counts. The rearrangement uses TRBV9 and TRBJ1-1, with a possible D match to TRBD1 (6 bases). From germline, CDR1 is SGDLS and CDR2 YYNGEE. V shed 7 bases and J shed 1 base, with 14 bases lying between them. The length of the CDR3 is 14 residues. The CDR3 reads CASGVLTGNTEAFF. The CDR3 DNA follows: TGTGCCAGCGGGGTCCTGACAGGGAACACTGAAGCTTTCTTT.

This clonotype turned up a few times. The chain carries TRBV7-3 and TRBJ2-3; D unclear. The V gene lost 0 bases and the J gene lost 3 bases, with 7 bases spanning the gap. Germline CDR1 and CDR2: SGHTA and FQGTGA. There are 14 residues in the CDR3. The CDR3 nucleotides are TGTGCCAGCAGCTTAACTTCTAGGACAGATACGCAGTATTTT. Encoded protein: CASSLTSRTDTQYF.

This clonotype was recorded at least ten times. V gene TRBV20-1 combines with J gene TRBJ2-7; tentatively, D is TRBD1 (6 bases). The CDR3 consists of 13 residues. Trimming took 6 bases from V and 6 from J, leaving 18 bases between them. Germline CDR1 DFQATT, CDR2 SNEGSKA (reference sequence). The CDR3 nucleotides read TGCAGTGCCCGAGGACAGAGGCTGGGCGAGCAGTACTTC. Translating it yields CSARGQRLGEQYF.

This rearrangement joins TRBV5-6 to TRBJ2-5; D may match TRBD1 or TRBD2 (6 bases each). This CDR3 has 15 amino acids. V lost 0 bases and J 3 bases, leaving 12 bases between the germline ends. Germline CDR1 is SGHDT and CDR2 is YYEEEE. The CDR3 region is CASSLARRGKETQYF. Written as DNA, the CDR3 is TGTGCCAGCAGCTTGGCGCGGAGGGGGAAAGAGACCCAGTACTTC.

The chain combines TRBV3-1 with TRBJ2-3; the match to TRBD1 covers 9 bases. Germline CDR1 is LGHDT and CDR2 is YNNKEL (reference sequence). V lost 4 bases and J lost 2; bases outside the gene matches: 7. CDR3 length: 16 residues. CDR3 sequence (DNA): TGTGCCAGCAGCCCCTGGGGACAGGGTGCCACAGATACGCAGTATTTT. It codes for CASSPWGQGATDTQYF.

The chain recombines TRBV29-1 with TRBJ2-7; weak D call: TRBD1 (6 bases). This CDR3 has 11 residues. Germline V CDR1 and CDR2: SQVTM, ANQGSEA. Trimming removed 6 bases from V and 2 bases from J, with 8 bases in between. Here the CDR3 reads CSVGAAYEQYF. DNA of the CDR3: TGCAGCGTGGGGGCTGCCTACGAGCAGTACTTC.

The chain links TRBV7-9 to TRBJ2-1, with D tentatively TRBD1 (6 bases). Trimming cost V 3 bases and J 2 bases, with 14 bases left between them. CDR3 length: 16 amino acids. Germline V CDR1 and CDR2: SEHNR, FQNEAQ (reference sequence). The CDR3 here is CASSFWGTSPYNEQFF. CDR3 DNA: TGTGCCAGCAGCTTTTGGGGGACATCTCCCTACAATGAGCAGTTCTTC.

The CDR3 sequence: CASLDRGRYEQYF. The CDR3 DNA reads as TGTGCCAGCCTCGACAGGGGAAGGTACGAGCAGTACTTC. V usage is TRBV27 and J usage is TRBJ2-7; the match to TRBD1 covers 8 bases. Unmatched junction bases numbered 7, after V lost 8 bases and J lost 4 bases. This CDR3 is 13 amino acids long. CDR1 and CDR2 (germline): MNHEY, SMNVEV (reference sequence).

This clonotype was detected only a few times. The gene calls are TRBV4-1 and TRBJ2-5; 7 bases align to TRBD2. There are 13 residues in the CDR3. Germline values: CDR1 MGHRA, CDR2 YSYEKL. With V trimmed by 5 bases and J by 4 bases, 4 bases remained unmatched. Here the CDR3 reads CASSARLAETQYF. CDR3 coding DNA: TGCGCCAGCAGCGCGCGACTAGCAGAGACCCAGTACTTC.

This chain connects TRBV7-6 to TRBJ2-1; the match to TRBD2 covers 9 bases. CDR1 is SGHVS and CDR2 is FNYEAQ in the germline V gene. Unmatched junction bases numbered 10, after V lost 1 base and J lost 15 bases. The CDR3 totals 14 residues. CDR3 nucleotide sequence: TGTGCCAGCAGCTTAGAGGTGTCTAGCGGGGCATTGTTCTTC. Encoded protein: CASSLEVSSGALFF.

This clonotype has a single count. The chain employs TRBV4-3 and TRBJ2-3; D remains unclear. The germline V and J ends were trimmed by 0 bases and 2 bases, with 12 bases remaining between them. The CDR3 length is 16 residues. CDR1 is LGHNA, CDR2 YSLEER, per germline. Here the CDR3 reads CASSQEVQWTTDTQYF. CDR3 in DNA: TGCGCCAGCAGCCAAGAGGTACAGTGGACCACAGATACGCAGTATTTT.

The V gene is TRBV7-9, the J gene TRBJ2-1; D tentatively reads TRBD1 or TRBD2 (6 bases each). The CDR3 is made up of 16 amino acids. The germline CDR1 and CDR2 sequences are SEHNR and FQNEAQ (reference sequence). Trimming stripped 5 bases from V and 4 bases from J, with 18 bases between. In DNA form, the CDR3 reads TGTGCCAGCAGCGCAGACAGGTCGAGCGGGTACAATGAGCAGTTCTTC. This encodes CASSADRSSGYNEQFF.

This clonotype was counted a few times. The CDR3: CASSLGLAGAEQFF. DNA for the CDR3: TGTGCCAGCAGCTTAGGACTAGCGGGAGCTGAGCAGTTCTTC. The rearrangement joins TRBV7-2 to TRBJ2-1; 12 bases agree with TRBD2. V was clipped by 1 base and J by 9 bases; unmatched bases: 1. The CDR3 is 14 amino acids. Germline CDR1 SGHTA, CDR2 FQGNSA. Full variable domain (outside the CDR3, taken from reference TRBV7-2 and TRBJ2-1): GAGVSQSPSNKVTEKGKDVELRCDPISGHTALYWYRQSLGQGLEFLIYFQGNSAPDKSGLPSDRFSAERTGGSVSTLTIQRTQQEDSAVYLCASSLGLAGAEQFFGPGTRLTVL.

This clonotype was counted a few times. This chain connects TRBV29-1 to TRBJ2-2; D uncertain. V lost 1 base to trimming and J lost 7 bases, with 4 bases between them. CDR1 SQVTM and CDR2 ANQGSEA come from the germline V gene. CDR3 length: 11 residues. The CDR3 protein is CSVEGRGELFF. As DNA, the CDR3 is TGCAGCGTTGAAGGACGCGGGGAGCTGTTTTTT.

This clonotype was counted a few times. The chain couples TRBV20-1 to TRBJ2-7; 9 bases are shared with TRBD2. This CDR3 region has 15 residues. Trimming took 5 bases from V and 3 from J; bases not matched to a gene: 11. Germline CDR1 and CDR2: DFQATT and SNEGSKA (reference sequence). The CDR3 region is CSAVTEAGGYYEQYF. Here the CDR3 DNA reads TGCAGTGCTGTGACGGAAGCGGGGGGATACTACGAGCAGTACTTC.

In its sample, this clonotype was seen a few times. The J gene is TRBJ2-5, the V gene TRBV7-9, with TRBD2 matching 7 bases. Losses at the gene ends were 5 bases for V and 5 bases for J; bases not matched to a gene: 8. CDR1 is SEHNR, CDR2 FQNEAQ, per germline (reference sequence). The CDR3 totals 14 residues. The CDR3 spells CASSPTGGGETQYF. The CDR3 DNA sequence: TGTGCCAGCAGCCCTACGGGAGGCGGGGAGACCCAGTACTTC.

This chain uses TRBV11-2 with TRBJ2-2; 11 nucleotides match TRBD1. V was clipped by 4 bases and J by 7 bases; unmatched bases: 5. Germline V gene data show CDR1 as SGHAT and CDR2 as FQNNGV. The length of the CDR3 is 15 residues. CDR3 bases: TGTGCCAGCAGCTCGGACAGGGGGCGCGACGGGGAGCTGTTTTTT. Protein product: CASSSDRGRDGELFF.

The J gene is TRBJ2-5, the V gene TRBV9, with 8 bases that match TRBD1. Germline CDR1 SGDLS, CDR2 YYNGEE. V trimming: 4 bases; J trimming: 2 bases; junction bases outside the gene matches: 4. This CDR3 region has 14 residues. CDR3 in DNA: TGTGCCAGCAGCTCAGGGGGCCTACAAGAGACCCAGTACTTC. Its protein product is CASSSGGLQETQYF.

This clonotype occurred a few times. The chain links TRBV7-9 to TRBJ2-5; D remains unclear. With 4 bases removed from V and 5 bases from J, the gap between germline ends came to 8 bases. The CDR3 length is 12 residues. Germline CDR1 and CDR2: SEHNR and FQNEAQ (reference sequence). Here the CDR3 reads CASSSADETQYF. The CDR3 coding sequence is TGTGCCAGCAGCTCCGCAGATGAGACCCAGTACTTC.

This clonotype was seen more than once but under ten times. V and J are TRBV7-3 and TRBJ2-2; no reliable D call. The CDR3 has 12 residues. Germline V gives CDR1 SGHTA, CDR2 FQGTGA. V was pared by 7 bases and J by 2 bases, with 5 bases between. The CDR3, as DNA: TGTGCCAGCACCCCAAACACCGGGGAGCTGTTTTTT. Its translation is CASTPNTGELFF.

This clonotype was picked up many times. V gene TRBV7-3 combines with J gene TRBJ1-1; D perhaps matches TRBD1 (5 bases). CDR1 and CDR2 from the germline V gene are SGHTA and FQGTGA. V dropped 5 bases and J dropped 1 base, with 11 bases sitting between them. This CDR3 has 14 amino acids. CDR3 in DNA: TGTGCCAGCAGCGCAGAGGGGACGAACACTGAAGCTTTCTTT. This gives the protein CASSAEGTNTEAFF. The full variable domain, completed using reference TRBV7-3 and TRBJ1-1, is GAGVSQTPSNKVTEKGKYVELRCDPISGHTALYWYRQSLGQGPEFLIYFQGTGAADDSGLPNDRFFAVRPEGSVSTLKIQRTERGDSAVYLCASSAEGTNTEAFFGQGTRLTVV.